These 13 T cell receptor beta chains were all obtained from the same sample, sequenced in a study of T cells after posttransplantation cyclophosphamide (dated by TCRdb to the mid-2010s). What the treatment or condition label conveys for this sample: high-dose cyclophosphamide on days +3 and +4 as single-agent GVHD prophylaxis. Busulfan and fludarabine conditioning, a related or unrelated marrow graft, and cyclophosphamide on days +3 and +4 were given to PTCy patients. Library preparation employed the immunoSEQ multiplex PCR assay. This immuneACCESS table, as held by TCRdb, lists in-frame sequences with V and J called but not all clones. Of the missing ones, under half trace to an unresolved V gene in checked studies; the others have no known cause. The table notes 20,000 to 25,000 clones here, none of them singletons. The ten largest clonotypes hold 1.5% to 2% of the sample. The sequenced sample was PBMCs, obtained after allogeneic stem cell transplant with posttransplant cyclophosphamide. These receptors all stem from a male patient aged 18-29 years who received an allogeneic stem cell transplant from a related donor, was CMV-positive, and had no GVHD. Following transplantation, part of the T cell population may be supplied by the graft donor rather than the patient.

This clone was picked up many times. This sequence joins TRBV5-4 and TRBJ2-5, with a possible D match to TRBD2 (5 bases). The V end was cut by 4 bases, the J end by 2 bases, with 15 bases between. Germline V gene sequence: CDR1 SGHNT, CDR2 YYREEE (reference sequence). The CDR3 is made up of 15 amino acids. The CDR3 DNA follows: TGTGCCAGCAGCGGTACGAGCCGGAGGCAAGAGACCCAGTACTTC. Translating it yields CASSGTSRRQETQYF.

There are many counts of this clone. The rearrangement uses TRBV19 and TRBJ1-1; 8 bases agree with TRBD1. This CDR3 comprises 17 residues. The V segment lost 3 bases and the J segment 1 base; nucleotides outside the gene matches: 10. Germline CDR1 and CDR2: LNHDA and SQIVND (reference sequence). The CDR3 region has the DNA TGTGCCAGTAGTATCGGGACAGGCAAGCTTCGGAACACTGAAGCTTTCTTT. Translating it yields CASSIGTGKLRNTEAFF. The entire variable domain, with the rest obtained from reference TRBV19 and TRBJ1-1, is as follows: DGGITQSPKYLFRKEGQNVTLSCEQNLNHDAMYWYRQDPGQGLRLIYYSQIVNDFQKGDIAEGYSVSREKKESFPLTVTSAQKNPTAFYLCASSIGTGKLRNTEAFFGQGTRLTVV.

This clone was detected ten times or more. V and J are TRBV19 and TRBJ1-1; TRBD1 aligns across 7 bases. The V gene end was trimmed by 6 bases and the J gene end by 5 bases; junction bases not matched to a gene: 9. This CDR3 comprises 14 residues. Per the germline V gene, CDR1 is LNHDA and CDR2 is SQIVND (reference sequence). This chain's CDR3 is CASRFDRVRTEAFF. The CDR3 coding sequence is TGTGCCAGTAGATTTGACAGGGTTCGTACTGAAGCTTTCTTT.

The table lists this clone with many counts. This rearrangement joins TRBV6-5 to TRBJ2-7; 10 bases are a match to TRBD1. Germline trimming cut 5 bases from V and 3 bases from J; bases unmatched to any gene: 7. Germline CDR1 MNHEY, CDR2 SVGAGI. The CDR3 has 15 residues. The CDR3 loop reads CASSKTTGGIYEQYF. The CDR3 DNA is TGTGCCAGCAGTAAAACGACAGGGGGCATCTACGAGCAGTACTTC.

This clone was found many times. The chain recombines TRBV7-9 with TRBJ1-5; D perhaps matches TRBD1 (5 bases). Germline CDR1 reads SEHNR; CDR2 reads FQNEAQ (reference sequence). Trimming stripped 1 base from V and 6 bases from J, with 10 bases between. This CDR3 contains 14 residues. CDR3 in amino acids: CASSLVGDTQPQHF. The CDR3 DNA sequence: TGTGCCAGCAGCTTAGTAGGGGATACTCAGCCCCAGCATTTT.

This clone was detected many times. J is TRBJ1-2 and V is TRBV5-1; D not resolved. The CDR3 spans 14 residues. Trimming shortened V by 1 base and J by 0 bases, and 7 bases separated the two germline ends. Germline CDR1 reads SGHRS; CDR2 reads YFSETQ. The chain's CDR3 is CASSLPGTNYGYTF. The DNA for the CDR3 is TGCGCCAGCAGCTTGCCCGGGACTAACTATGGCTACACCTTC.

This clone was detected many times. V gene TRBV7-3 combines with J gene TRBJ1-6; D ambiguous. The CDR3 extends over 17 amino acids. The V end lost 5 bases, the J end lost 9 bases, and 23 bases lay between the germline ends. Looked up from germline, CDR1 is SGHTA and CDR2 is FQGTGA. The CDR3 coding sequence is TGTGCCAGCAGCCCAGACGACGGGGTCCCGGTGGGTTCACCCCTCCACTTT. Its protein product is CASSPDDGVPVGSPLHF.

This clone occurred many times. This chain uses TRBV5-3 with TRBJ2-4, with TRBD2 matching 11 bases. TRBV5-3 is known as an ORF, though its function is uncertain. V was clipped by 3 bases and J by 6 bases; unmatched bases: 11. The CDR3 consists of 17 residues. As DNA, the CDR3 is TGTGCCAGAAGCTGCACCGATAGCGGGGGGGAACTAAACATTCAGTACTTC. As protein: CARSCTDSGGELNIQYF.

This clone was seen repeatedly, ten times or more. The V and J genes are TRBV2 and TRBJ2-7, with 8 nucleotides matching TRBD1. The germline CDR1 and CDR2 sequences are SNHLY and FYNNEI. This CDR3 is built from 14 residues. V shed 2 bases, J shed 3 bases, and the junction held 3 bases outside the gene matches. The CDR3 coding sequence is TGTGCCAGCAGTGAATGGACAGGGAACTACGAGCAGTACTTC. This sequence encodes CASSEWTGNYEQYF.

The table lists this clone with many counts. The chain links TRBV7-3 to TRBJ1-2; TRBD1 agrees at 8 bases. Germline trimming cut 2 bases from V and 8 bases from J; bases unmatched to any gene: 4. The CDR3 extends over 13 amino acids. Germline values: CDR1 SGHTA, CDR2 FQGTGA. CDR3 in amino acids: CASSLGQGGGYTF. CDR3 sequence (DNA): TGTGCCAGCAGCTTAGGACAGGGAGGGGGCTACACCTTC.

This clone was found many times. The V and J genes are TRBV7-2 and TRBJ1-2, with TRBD1 as a possible D gene (5 bases). Germline loops: CDR1 SGHTA, CDR2 FQGNSA. This CDR3 has 13 amino acids. Between the trimmed V and J ends, which lost 5 bases and 1 base, there was a span of 8 bases. The CDR3 sequence: CASSATVNYGYTF. The CDR3 bases are TGTGCCAGCAGCGCGACAGTTAACTATGGCTACACCTTC.

This clone was picked up many times. CDR3 amino acids: CASTGYSGTGELFF. CDR3 bases: TGTGCCAGCACAGGGTATTCGGGCACCGGGGAGCTGTTTTTT. The rearrangement uses TRBV2 and TRBJ2-2; possible D gene TRBD1, 5 bases. CDR3 length equals 14 residues. From germline, CDR1 is SNHLY and CDR2 FYNNEI. V shed 7 bases and J shed 4 bases, with 13 bases lying between them.

In this sample, this clone turned up many times. The V call is TRBV6-5, the J call TRBJ1-2, with TRBD1 matching 9 bases. Per the germline V gene, CDR1 is MNHEY and CDR2 is SVGAGI. With V trimmed by 7 bases and J by 5 bases, 11 bases remained unmatched. There are 15 residues in the CDR3. The DNA for the CDR3 is TGTGCCAGCACCTCCGGGACAGGGAGCTTTTATGGCTACACCTTC. Protein sequence: CASTSGTGSFYGYTF.